The entry below gives a single T cell receptor beta chain sequence along with its context. Its antigen is unknown. Per-nucleotide qualities are absent, and no much larger clonotype sits a single base away. The cohort consisted of 666 healthy bone marrow donors. At the time of sampling, all cohort members were nominally healthy, though unrecorded immune exposures were likely present. The donor was CMV seronegative and was included in the group of approximately 350 seronegative cohort members. Every donor gave a peripheral blood sample, and the peripheral blood mononuclear cells from that sample were used for TCR beta sequencing. Genomic DNA was extracted from the blood cell samples with the Qiagen DNeasy Blood Extraction Kit. Library generation was performed with the immunoSEQ multiplex PCR assay. For the multiplex PCR, a mixture combining 60 forward primers for TCR Vbeta segments and 13 reverse primers for TCR Jbeta segments was used. Amplification of the CDR3 region of rearranged TCR beta genes was performed with a multiplex PCR assay on genomic DNA. Amplified TCR beta libraries were sequenced as 87-base-pair reads on the Illumina HiSeq System. As for the original processing: A later analysis counted tens of millions of unique TCR beta chains across the 700 or so repertoires, and approximately 11 million of these chains were shared by at least two donors. To remove PCR and sequencing errors, raw reads were error-corrected and collapsed into unique sequences using a nearest-neighbor algorithm that merged closely related sequences. CDR3 sequences were aligned to IMGT reference sequences to assign V, D and J gene segments. For a sequence to be retained, a match of at least six nucleotides to both a V gene segment and a J gene segment was required. Rearrangements were classified as productive when the CDR3 lacked stop codons and remained in frame with V and J, and all other rearrangements were classified as non-productive. Following IMGT convention, CDR3 was defined as the stretch from the second conserved V-encoded cysteine up to the conserved J-encoded phenylalanine. The earlier analysis of 450 to 750 of the donors excluded any sequence lacking an unambiguous match to a single V gene segment. In an earlier analysis of 587 of the donors, a V segment was called functional when productive rearrangements were above 56.7%, and segregating when the standard deviation between donors exceeded 5%. A statistical classification framework was built to diagnose cytomegalovirus status from the catalog of TCR beta chain sequences. In a later analysis, TCR nucleotide sequences were compared against IMGT/GENE-DB human TR gene sequences so that V and J genes could be assigned. A later analysis assigned CDR3 sequences and most-parsimonious VDJ recombination scenarios with the TCRdist pipeline. In a later analysis, each TCR beta chain was defined by its CDR3 amino acid sequence together with its V-gene family, and reads without a unique V-gene family were excluded. A later analysis removed several hundred highly shared, low-generation-probability nucleotide sequences to deal with suspected cross-contamination and a sequencing artifact. For each public chain, a later analysis derived a clonal expansion index from normalized ranks of inferred template counts within each repertoire. In a later analysis, generation probabilities were computed with a VDJ recombination model fitted to out-of-frame rearrangements, and the resulting probabilities were checked against IGoR. A later analysis scored TCR-TCR, TCR-HLA and TCR-CMV co-occurrence with hypergeometric tests, applying a repertoire-size bias correction to TCR pairs. A later analysis estimated false discovery rates by permuting HLA or CMV assignments 20 times. In a later analysis, co-occurring TCRs were grouped using DBSCAN, with TCRdist sequence similarity added in when clustering inside HLA-allele-positive subsets. Repertoires with fewer than 30,000 or more than 120,000 public chains, plus five repertoires with anomalous nucleotide sharing, were excluded from co-occurrence clustering. Drawn from immuneACCESS, this table holds only the in-frame rearrangements with V and J called that TCRdb kept. Clones are partly lost; checked studies trace under half to an unresolved V gene and leave the rest unexplained. V, J and clone size reflect that table, while D and trimming were determined from the DNA. This sample lists approximately 80,000 clones; about four fifths were detected once. 3.5% to 5% of the sample is in the top ten clones.

This record belongs to a study of cytomegalovirus exposure and HLA in healthy donors (dated by TCRdb to about 2017). A note on the overall study: According to an earlier analysis of several hundred of the donors, about 179 million T cells yielded 90 million to 130 million unique TCR beta sequences and about 280 Gb of sequence data. All discovery cohort repertoires had been generated on a single sequencing platform. Of the 300 to 450 genotyped donors, 81% were placed in the genetic ancestry cluster associated with self-reported Caucasian donors. To study patterns of TCR occurrence, a later analysis re-analyzed previously published TCR beta repertoires from 600 to 750 donors and added high-resolution HLA genotyping. A handful of DR-DQ haplotypes were handled as single units for association and clustering because linkage in the cohort was strong. Typing coverage varied by locus: roughly 629-630 donors for A, B, C, DRB1 and DQB1; roughly 560 for DQA1; over 600 for DPA1; roughly 450 for DPB1. Donor age, sex, ethnicity and CMV serostatus were collected together with the repertoire data. The study aimed to test whether signatures of past pathogen exposure could be identified by cataloging public T cell receptors. To decide whether each TCR beta V gene segment behaved as functional or pseudogenic, an earlier analysis of some 600 of the donors relied on high-throughput TCR beta sequencing. Besides the first cohort of 500 to 700 subjects, a separate validation cohort made up of roughly 120 different subjects was used. Roughly 300 gigabases of sequencing data and tens of millions of unique TCR sequences were included in an early release covering several hundred HLA-typed donors. HLA typing included class I and class II loci at four-digit resolution. A later genetic analysis used genome-wide SNP genotypes for about 65% of the 666 donors, treating that subset as a discovery cohort. Rather than using new phenotypic data, the later analysis identified candidate immune exposures from TCR beta sequences and from how often those sequences occurred across donors. High-throughput TCR immunosequencing, statistical association of individual TCRs with disease status, and machine learning were combined to predict cytomegalovirus infection status. The study profiled the T cell repertoires of more than 500 subjects by immunosequencing and related them to cytomegalovirus serostatus. Among 398 genotyped donors of the cohort, an average of roughly 230,000 unique TCR beta nucleotide sequences was sequenced per donor, of which roughly 18% were non-productive. Summary of the overall study and its limitations: V-gene and J-gene trimming of TCR beta chains was associated with a missense DCLRE1C variant in a later genetic analysis, and the association was replicated in an independent cohort. A further reported finding was that TCR beta sequences accurately predicted the HLA-A and HLA-B alleles for most subjects in the first cohort. Correlated functional status among segregating V segments might reflect linkage disequilibrium, but an unknown experimental factor could not be ruled out. According to a later analysis, parvovirus B19, influenza, CMV and Epstein-Barr virus appeared linked to several top co-occurrence clusters. Seventeen rarely observed V segments, including chromosome 9 orphons, were excluded from the earlier analysis of approximately 600 of the donors because counts were too low. Assigning TCR associations to individual alleles was difficult when HLA alleles, especially DR and DQ, strongly co-occurred. In the study, about 150 TCR beta chains were listed as associated with cytomegalovirus. In an earlier analysis of around 500 of the donors, most TCR beta V segments appeared in productive rearrangements about 87% or about 30% of the time, broadly matching IMGT annotations. Only TCR beta chains were sequenced in this cohort, and the absence of alpha or paired-chain data limited detectable features. A later analysis found that HLA-associated TCR beta chains were more clonally expanded and had lower generation probabilities than equally common non-associated chains. A cluster of highly shared sequence variants was judged likely to represent a technical artifact of the sequencing pipeline. According to a later genetic analysis, donors in an Asian-associated ancestry cluster had fewer N-insertions in productive TCRs than the approximately 610-donor mean. The presence/absence analyses assumed that sequencing depth was roughly uniform across donors, and that assumption may not be true. Most TCR sequences were seen in very few donors, while some public TCRs were found in many individuals. Cytomegalovirus status was reported to be diagnosed by the classifier with high specificity and sensitivity in both the original and validation cohorts. A later analysis found that TCR association rates varied across HLA loci, with DRB1 alleles showing the most associated TCRs and HLA-C alleles the fewest. Specific HLA alleles were associated with 16,951 TCR beta sequences at a false discovery rate of 0.05 in a later analysis. Some IMGT-functional V segments, including TRBV6-2 and TRBV6-3, could not be told apart with the 87-base-pair reads, so those segments were excluded. According to the authors, the approach could potentially be generalized to other disease states and immunological phenotypes. In vitro tests confirmed that a few of the cytomegalovirus-associated TCR beta chains recognize cytomegalovirus antigens. Immune exposure information for the cohort was limited to CMV serostatus. According to a later analysis, most CMV-associated TCR beta chains appeared to be HLA-restricted, and the HLA associations seemed to be driven largely by CMV exposure. Because HLA typing was unavailable for some donors at each locus, only the typed subset was used in association tests.

CDR1 is given as SGHDT and CDR2 as YYEEEE, both from the germline V gene. V loses 3 bases at its end and J loses 6 bases; junction bases beyond the gene matches: 15. The CDR3 spans 17 residues, from the cysteine through the phenylalanine. Only CDR3 DNA remains: 51 bases, in frame from the first base. The sequenced sample was PBMCs. This sequence was found in a man aged 60-69 years in good health and CMV-seronegative. The chain employs TRBV5-6 and TRBJ2-3; 8 bases in between match TRBD1. At the DNA level, the sequence is TGTGCCAGCAGCTCGACCCCAGGACAGGGAAAAGTCGATACGCAGTATTTT. Its amino acids are CASSSTPGQGKVDTQYF.